The 30 T cell receptor beta chains below were found in one sample sequenced in a study of blood T cell repertoires in COVID-19. The data were produced by immunoSEQ multiplex PCR, yet TCRdb's version contains in-frame clones alone and is incomplete. The sample contains 180,000 or so clones, roughly nine tenths of which appear only once. The sequencing sample was made of peripheral blood. These receptors were collected from a man aged 35-49 years with acute or convalescent COVID-19.

V gene TRBV5-5 combines with J gene TRBJ2-5; 11 positions agree with TRBD2. There are 15 residues in the CDR3. Losses at the gene ends were 4 bases for V and 5 bases for J; bases not matched to a gene: 7. Looked up from germline, CDR1 is SGHKS and CDR2 is YYEKEE (reference sequence). DNA of the CDR3: TGTGCCAGCAGCCTTAGCGGGGGGGCGACGGAGACCCAGTACTTC. The encoded protein is CASSLSGGATETQYF.

The chain couples TRBV2 to TRBJ2-7, with TRBD2 matching over 12 bases. Germline values: CDR1 SNHLY, CDR2 FYNNEI. V was clipped by 6 bases and J by 6 bases; unmatched bases: 12. The CDR3 totals 16 residues. In DNA form, the CDR3 reads TGTGCCAGCAGCCCACCTGGACTAGCGGGGCGGGGCGAGCAGTACTTC. It translates to CASSPPGLAGRGEQYF.

The genes are TRBV23-1 and TRBJ1-5; 9 nucleotides align to TRBD1. Being an ORF, TRBV23-1 has a function that is uncertain. CDR3 length equals 17 residues. V lost 1 base, J lost 1 base, and 5 bases stayed unmatched. The CDR3 loop reads CASSQLDRGISNQPQHF. The DNA for the CDR3 is TGCGCCAGCAGTCAATTGGACAGGGGAATAAGCAATCAGCCCCAGCATTTT.

The chain joins TRBV4-2 to TRBJ2-5; D call uncertain. The CDR3 sequence is 15 residues long. The V gene's germline CDR1 is LGHNA and CDR2 YNFKEQ. V dropped 1 base and J dropped 1 base, with 10 bases sitting between them. CDR3 residues: CASSQGVGGQETQYF. DNA of the CDR3: TGTGCCAGCAGCCAAGGGGTTGGCGGCCAAGAGACCCAGTACTTC.

The chain links TRBV19 to TRBJ2-2, with 11 bases matching TRBD2. CDR1 LNHDA and CDR2 SQIVND come from the germline V gene (reference sequence). J was trimmed by 4 bases and V by 5 bases; bases with no gene match: 6. The CDR3 contains 16 residues. The CDR3 sequence: CASSVLAGDFTGELFF. CDR3 coding DNA: TGTGCCAGTAGTGTACTAGCGGGGGACTTCACCGGGGAGCTGTTTTTT. Combining the CDR3 with reference TRBV19 and TRBJ2-2 gives the whole variable domain DGGITQSPKYLFRKEGQNVTLSCEQNLNHDAMYWYRQDPGQGLRLIYYSQIVNDFQKGDIAEGYSVSREKKESFPLTVTSAQKNPTAFYLCASSVLAGDFTGELFFGEGSRLTVL.

The rearrangement joins TRBV19 to TRBJ1-3; maybe TRBD1 (5 bases). The CDR3 extends over 13 amino acids. The ends were cut back, 8 bases at V and 2 bases at J, with 10 bases in the middle. CDR1 is LNHDA, CDR2 SQIVND, per germline (reference sequence). As DNA, the CDR3 is TGTGCCAGTGGGGCAGGTACTGGAAACACCATATATTTT. Encoded protein: CASGAGTGNTIYF.

This clone was counted once. CDR3 in DNA: TGCGCCAGCAGTGAAACGGGGGGGAACAATGAGCAGTTCTTC. Translating it yields CASSETGGNNEQFF. V usage is TRBV10-1 and J usage is TRBJ2-1; 8 bases align to TRBD2. This CDR3 contains 14 residues. J lost 5 bases, V lost 3 bases, and 3 bases had no gene match. Germline lookup yields CDR1 WNHNN and CDR2 SYGVQD (reference sequence).

The chain recombines TRBV18 with TRBJ1-2; no firm D call. The germline V and J ends were trimmed by 0 bases and 4 bases, with 6 bases remaining between them. The CDR3 contains 13 residues. CDR1 and CDR2 from the germline V gene are KGHSH and LQKENI. The CDR3 coding sequence is TGTGCCAGCTCACCACCGGAGTCCTATGGCTACACCTTC. The encoded protein is CASSPPESYGYTF. Filled out from reference TRBV18 and TRBJ1-2, the complete variable domain reads NAGVMQNPRHLVRRRGQEARLRCSPMKGHSHVYWYRQLPEEGLKFMVYLQKENIIDESGMPKERFSAEFPKEGPSILRIQQVVRGDSAAYFCASSPPESYGYTFGSGTRLTVV.

This rearrangement joins TRBV16 to TRBJ1-2, with TRBD1 matching 7 bases. CDR1 is KGHSY, CDR2 FQNENV, per germline. The CDR3 contains 14 residues. V lost 4 bases and J lost 5; bases outside the gene matches: 7. CDR3 coding DNA: TGTGCCAGCAGCCCCGACAGGGCTTCGTATGGCTACACCTTC. Its translation: CASSPDRASYGYTF.

This sequence joins TRBV3-1 (or the pseudogene TRBV3-2) and TRBJ2-7, with D possibly being TRBD2 (5 bases). The germline V and J ends were trimmed by 0 bases and 1 base, with 10 bases remaining between them. The CDR3 is 15 amino acids. From germline, CDR1 is LGHDT and CDR2 YNNKEL (reference sequence). The CDR3 coding sequence is TGTGCCAGCAGCCAAGATCTTAGCGTTTCCTACGAGCAGTACTTC. It encodes CASSQDLSVSYEQYF.

The chain recombines TRBV19 with TRBJ2-7; D may be TRBD1 (6 bases). V was shortened by 3 bases and J by 4 bases, with 16 bases between the two germline ends. Germline CDR1 reads LNHDA; CDR2 reads SQIVND (reference sequence). The CDR3 length is 15 residues. The CDR3 bases are TGTGCCAGTAGTATCGAGACAGGCGACTCGTACGAGCAGTACTTC. Translating gives CASSIETGDSYEQYF.

V is TRBV4-1 and J is TRBJ1-3; D may be TRBD1 (5 bases). Germline assignment: CDR1 MGHRA and CDR2 YSYEKL. Trimming shortened V by 4 bases and J by 1 base, and 14 bases separated the two germline ends. The CDR3 extends over 16 amino acids. The CDR3 sequence is CASSRQTTESGNTIYF. In DNA form, the CDR3 reads TGCGCCAGCAGCCGACAGACCACAGAATCTGGAAACACCATATATTTT.

This chain connects TRBV9 to TRBJ2-2; TRBD1 aligns across 8 bases. The CDR3 runs to 17 residues. V lost 3 bases and J lost 3; bases outside the gene matches: 10. Germline CDR1 SGDLS, CDR2 YYNGEE. In DNA form, the CDR3 reads TGTGCCAGCAGCGGAGGGTACAGGGGGACATACACCGGGGAGCTGTTTTTT. This encodes CASSGGYRGTYTGELFF.

The chain couples TRBV12-5 to TRBJ2-5; TRBD1 might be the D (5 bases). CDR3 length: 15 residues. Trimming took off 3 bases at V and 5 bases at J, with 16 bases between the two ends. CDR1 and CDR2 (germline): LGHNT, FRNRAP. DNA of the CDR3: TGTGCTAGTGGTTTAGTTGGGTCCCCAGGGGAGACCCAGTACTTC. It yields the protein CASGLVGSPGETQYF. Looking up the rest from reference TRBV12-5 and TRBJ2-5 gives the full variable domain: DARVTQTPRHKVTEMGQEVTMRCQPILGHNTVFWYRQTMMQGLELLAYFRNRAPLDDSGMPKDRFSAEMPDATLATLKIQPSEPRDSAVYFCASGLVGSPGETQYFGPGTRLLVL.

This chain uses TRBV5-4 with TRBJ2-7, with TRBD1 matching 8 bases. Per the germline V gene, CDR1 is SGHNT and CDR2 is YYREEE (reference sequence). V dropped 4 bases and J dropped 2; count of bases not matched to a gene: 8. The CDR3 length is 15 residues. This CDR3 is CASSPTGQVTYEQYF. DNA for the CDR3: TGTGCCAGCAGCCCCACGGGACAGGTCACCTACGAGCAGTACTTC.

This clone was seen just once. The chain is built from TRBV2 and TRBJ2-7, with 7 positions matching TRBD1. Trimming cost V 4 bases and J 2 bases; bases outside gene matches: 8. The CDR3 loop spans 15 amino acids. Looked up from germline, CDR1 is SNHLY and CDR2 is FYNNEI. CDR3 nucleotides: TGTGCCAGCAGTGCCAGAGGGACAGACCCCTACGAGCAGTACTTC. Translated, it gives CASSARGTDPYEQYF.

The chain carries TRBV5-6 and TRBJ1-2, with 7 bases fitting TRBD1. Germline V gives CDR1 SGHDT, CDR2 YYEEEE. CDR3 length: 14 residues. V trimming: 0 bases; J trimming: 8 bases; junction bases outside the gene matches: 7. CDR3 amino acids: CASSLVTGATGYTF. The CDR3, as DNA: TGTGCCAGCAGCTTGGTAACAGGGGCAACGGGCTACACCTTC.

The genes are TRBV9 and TRBJ2-7; 8 positions agree with TRBD1. CDR1 SGDLS and CDR2 YYNGEE come from the germline V gene. J was trimmed by 6 bases and V by 5 bases; bases with no gene match: 7. The CDR3 has 13 amino acids. The CDR3 DNA reads as TGTGCCAGCAGTCAGGGGGCGCATGCCGAGCAGTACTTC. It translates to CASSQGAHAEQYF.

This chain joins TRBV18 and TRBJ2-3; 9 nucleotides line up with TRBD2. This CDR3 is built from 18 residues. Germline CDR1 is KGHSH and CDR2 is LQKENI. The J segment lost 3 bases and the V segment lost 1 base, leaving 11 bases of the junction unmatched. CDR3 nucleotide sequence: TGTGCCAGCTCACCACTCGTTAGCGGGGGAAAGGGTACAGATACGCAGTATTTT. It codes for CASSPLVSGGKGTDTQYF. The full variable domain, rest sourced from reference TRBV18 and TRBJ2-3, is NAGVMQNPRHLVRRRGQEARLRCSPMKGHSHVYWYRQLPEEGLKFMVYLQKENIIDESGMPKERFSAEFPKEGPSILRIQQVVRGDSAAYFCASSPLVSGGKGTDTQYFGPGTRLTVL.

V and J are TRBV5-4 and TRBJ1-3, with D tentatively TRBD1 (5 bases). V shed 0 bases and J shed 4 bases, with 14 bases lying between them. The V gene's germline CDR1 is SGHNT and CDR2 YYREEE (reference sequence). This CDR3 is built from 16 residues. The CDR3 reads CASSLDSGVGGNTIYF. CDR3 bases: TGTGCCAGCAGCTTGGACTCGGGGGTTGGAGGAAACACCATATATTTT.

The gene calls are TRBV13 and TRBJ2-7; 12 nucleotides align to TRBD1. Germline V lookup: CDR1 PRHDT, CDR2 FYEKMQ (reference sequence). J was trimmed by 7 bases and V by 4 bases; bases with no gene match: 8. The CDR3 length is 15 residues. CDR3 loop: CASSWGQGAGGEQYF. The CDR3, as DNA: TGTGCCAGCAGCTGGGGACAGGGGGCAGGTGGAGAGCAGTACTTC.

The chain recombines TRBV5-1 with TRBJ1-4, with 9 bases aligning to TRBD1. Trimming at V came to 7 bases and at J to 2 bases, leaving 6 bases not matched to a gene. Germline V gene data show CDR1 as SGHRS and CDR2 as YFSETQ. The CDR3 length is 15 residues. The chain's CDR3 is CASREQGATNEKLFF. The DNA of the CDR3 is TGCGCCAGCCGTGAACAGGGGGCTACTAATGAAAAACTGTTTTTT.

The chain recombines TRBV24-1 with TRBJ2-1; 7 bases align to TRBD1. This CDR3 comprises 17 residues. In germline, CDR1 is KGHDR, CDR2 SFDVKD. Germline trimming cut 4 bases from V and 3 bases from J; bases unmatched to any gene: 11. The CDR3 loop reads CATSDARQGRNYNEQFF. DNA for the CDR3: TGTGCCACCAGTGACGCTCGACAGGGAAGGAACTACAATGAGCAGTTCTTC.

This rearrangement joins TRBV11-3 to TRBJ2-1; weak D call: TRBD2 (5 bases). The V end lost 5 bases, the J end lost 0 bases, and 11 bases lay between the germline ends. Germline lookup yields CDR1 SGHNT and CDR2 YENEEA. This CDR3 comprises 15 residues. The CDR3 DNA reads as TGTGCCAGCAGCGAGAGGGCAAGCTCCTACAATGAGCAGTTCTTC. Translated: CASSERASSYNEQFF.

The chain couples TRBV5-5 to TRBJ1-2; TRBD1 matches 10 bases. V lost 4 bases and J lost 4; bases outside the gene matches: 13. CDR3 length: 17 residues. CDR1 and CDR2 from the germline V gene are SGHKS and YYEKEE (reference sequence). In DNA form, the CDR3 reads TGTGCCAGCAGCCCCCAGGACAGGGGGTCTCATTTCTATGGCTACACCTTC. Protein sequence: CASSPQDRGSHFYGYTF.

The rearrangement uses TRBV7-3 and TRBJ2-2, with 12 bases matching TRBD2. CDR1 is SGHTA, CDR2 FQGTGA, per germline. V lost 1 base to trimming and J lost 0 bases; unmatched junction nucleotides: 6. This CDR3 has 19 amino acids. The CDR3 DNA is TGTGCCAGCAGCTTAAGAGGACTAGCGGGGTTCGCGAACACCGGGGAGCTGTTTTTT. It codes for CASSLRGLAGFANTGELFF.

The chain uses TRBV5-4 and TRBJ2-5, with TRBD1 matching over 7 bases. The CDR3 contains 16 residues. Trimming removed 3 bases from V and 0 bases from J; junction bases left unmatched: 8. Germline CDR1 is SGHNT and CDR2 is YYREEE (reference sequence). The CDR3 spells CASSYFGTAYQETQYF. The CDR3 DNA sequence: TGTGCCAGCAGCTACTTTGGGACAGCGTACCAAGAGACCCAGTACTTC.

On this clone itself: The junction does not match germline at one end; this may be a read error. CDR3 sequence: CASSLVAGSYDEQFF. DNA for the CDR3: TGTGCCAGCAGCTTAGTGGCGGGATCCTACGATGAGCAGTTCTTC. The chain has TRBV7-2 and TRBJ2-1; TRBD2 is a possible D gene (6 bases). The germline V gene has CDR1 SGHTA and CDR2 FQGNSA. The CDR3 is made up of 15 amino acids.

This clone appeared a single time. The DNA of the CDR3 is TGTGCCAGCAGCTTAGCGTTCGCAGGTTCCCACGAGCAGTACTTC. Translated, it gives CASSLAFAGSHEQYF. The chain combines TRBV11-3 with TRBJ2-7, with no clear D. Germline V gives CDR1 SGHNT, CDR2 YENEEA. The CDR3 sequence is 15 residues long. The germline V and J ends were trimmed by 1 base and 5 bases, with 15 bases remaining between them.

J is TRBJ2-1 and V is TRBV9, with D possibly TRBD2 on 6 matching bases. Trimming removed 0 bases from V and 1 base from J, with 8 bases in between. The germline V gene encodes CDR1 SGDLS and CDR2 YYNGEE. The CDR3 has 15 residues. The CDR3: CASSVAEGSYNEQFF. The DNA of the CDR3 is TGTGCCAGCAGCGTAGCGGAGGGGTCCTACAATGAGCAGTTCTTC.